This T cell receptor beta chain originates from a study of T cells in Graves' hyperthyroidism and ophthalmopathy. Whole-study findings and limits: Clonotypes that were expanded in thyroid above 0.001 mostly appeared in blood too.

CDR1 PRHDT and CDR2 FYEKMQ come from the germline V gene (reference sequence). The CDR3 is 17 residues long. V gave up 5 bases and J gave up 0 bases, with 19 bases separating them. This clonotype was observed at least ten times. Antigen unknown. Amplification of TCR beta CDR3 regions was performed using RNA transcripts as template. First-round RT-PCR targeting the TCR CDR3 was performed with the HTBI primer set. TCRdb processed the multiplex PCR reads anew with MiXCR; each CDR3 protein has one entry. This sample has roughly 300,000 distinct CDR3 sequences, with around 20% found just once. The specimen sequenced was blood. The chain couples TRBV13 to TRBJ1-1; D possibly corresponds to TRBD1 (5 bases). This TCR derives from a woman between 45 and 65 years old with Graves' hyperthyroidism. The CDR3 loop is CASSTKDYRIMNTEAFF. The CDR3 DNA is TGTGCCAGCAGCACCAAGGACTACAGGATCATGAACACTGAAGCTTTCTTT.